This TCR beta chain was captured in a study of Tregs in tolerant kidney transplant recipients. General study points: Biological reproducibility was not directly addressed, but technical replication error appeared minimal.

The CDR3 is 16 amino acids. Trimming took 1 base from V and 1 from J, leaving 14 bases between them. Germline loops: CDR1 SGHDT, CDR2 YYEEEE. Some clones are missing from TCRdb's copy, which holds only in-frame ones; the method was immunoSEQ multiplex PCR. This sample yields tens of thousands of clones, of which 84% are seen a single time; around 4% belongs to the top ten. About this clone: The antigen is undetermined.

The sequencing input was CD4+ T cells from blood. This clonotype was obtained from a human donor in good health. The chain couples TRBV5-6 to TRBJ1-1; the D gene is possibly TRBD1 (6 bases). Here the CDR3 reads CASSLSLQGRNTEAFF. CDR3 DNA: TGTGCCAGCAGCTTGAGTCTTCAGGGGCGGAACACTGAAGCTTTCTTT.